The source of this T cell receptor (beta chain) is a study of cytomegalovirus exposure and HLA in healthy donors. Study-wide results and caveats: In a later analysis, first-cohort TCR clusters were found to tend to co-occur in the approximately 110 validation repertoires. According to reports, the classifier identified cytomegalovirus status with high specificity and sensitivity. A list of 164 TCR beta chains associated with cytomegalovirus was given.

The CDR3 has 12 amino acids. The ends were cut back, 7 bases at V and 13 bases at J, with 20 bases in the middle. Germline V lookup: CDR1 MDHEN, CDR2 SYDVKM. Using immunoSEQ multiplex PCR, the repertoire was profiled, and TCRdb retains in-frame clones only, with some absent. The table shows roughly 250,000 clones, with about 83% occurring only once. Of note for this clone: Its antigen is as yet unknown.

Sequencing was performed on PBMCs. This clonotype was sampled from a man aged 18 to 29 in good health and CMV-seronegative. This chain joins TRBV28 and TRBJ2-7; a possible D gene is TRBD1 (7 bases). This CDR3 reads CASKTGSGTLYF. The DNA of the CDR3 is TGTGCCAGCAAGACAGGGTCCGGGACTCTCTACTTC.